The following is a T cell receptor beta chain sequence with its context. The target of this receptor is not known. Qualities for individual bases were not recorded, and no much larger clone is one base off. V was cut back by 2 bases and J by 0 bases, leaving a gap of 13 bases between them. Based on the germline V gene (reference sequence), the CDR1 and CDR2 sequences are MNHNY and SVGAGI. Counted from cysteine to phenylalanine, this CDR3 has 16 amino acids. This entry keeps only the CDR3 DNA: 48 bases, framed from base 1. This sample is part of a study of T cell responses to AZD1222 COVID-19 vaccine (dated by TCRdb to the early 2020s). Regarding the complete study: AZD1222 recipients whose second dose came at about 4 weeks and those whose second dose came at about 12 weeks were combined into one group, since spike-specific TCR depth and breadth did not differ between the two schedules. Trial participants were enrolled by age into subgroups of 18-55, 56-69 and 70-plus years, and roughly 150, 30 and 60 TCR-sequenced participants, respectively, were included in these subgroups. TCR sequencing was performed for about 250 trial participants, of whom about 200 were given two doses of AZD1222 and 26 were given two doses of MenACWY control vaccine.

The CDR3 regions of human TCRbeta chains were analyzed by immunosequencing. The paper's processing steps were these. Repertoire TCRs were matched against a reference library of SARS-CoV-2-specific TCRs generated with the MIRA antigen-specificity platform. Breadth meant the fraction of unique TCRs that were SARS-CoV-2-associated, whereas depth meant the fraction of total T cells that were SARS-CoV-2-associated. Each spike-specific TCR was assigned to its reactive spike region and to a CD4 or CD8 class using the MIRA data. Log10-transformed breadth and depth values were compared by one-way ANOVA with Sidak's multiple comparisons tests. The clones in this table, taken by TCRdb from immuneACCESS, are in-frame only. Not every clone is retained; where verified, under half of the shortfall comes from an unresolved V gene, and the cause of the rest is unknown. The V and J calls and clone size come from that table; D and trimming were worked out from the DNA. Present in this sample are 120,000 or so clones, about 85% of which were seen just once. Clones ranked in the top ten supply less than 8% of the sample.

Interpreted using the paper, the time point label stands for: baseline before first vaccination. Vaccinee samples were obtained from the UK trials COV001 and COV002, which included a single-blind randomized controlled phase 2/3 trial of AZD1222 (ChAdOx1 nCoV-19) in healthy adults. Trial participant PBMC samples were collected at day 0 and day 28 after the second dose for TCRbeta chain sequencing. Broader findings and caveats from the paper: Conclusions about previously exposed vaccinees are limited, since just a handful of AZD1222 recipients were seropositive for SARS-CoV-2 at baseline. Participants were mostly white British, with more females than males. The authors suggested clonal diversity may have been underestimated. A significant rise in spike-specific TCR breadth and depth was observed after two AZD1222 doses relative to day 0 and relative to MenACWY recipients. Because no day 14 peak-response samples were available, repertoires were characterized only after the peak T cell response. The whole spike protein was spanned by vaccine-associated CD4 TCRs, and dominant responses were seen in regions 160-218 and 743-854. Reportedly, close to half of the unique spike-specific TCRs recognized epitopes lying outside the regions that are mutated in the B.1.351 and B.1.1.7 variants. In the small 56-69-year group, the increase in depth fell short of significance, most likely because of low power.

Source: peripheral blood, taken on day 0 of AZD1222 vaccination. This receptor was taken from an adult in good health. The sequence links TRBV6-6 to TRBJ1-1; possibly the D gene is TRBD1, per 5 matching bases. This receptor has the CDR3 CASSYGQGRLNTEAFF. The nucleotide sequence is TGTGCCAGCAGTTACGGCCAGGGACGGTTGAACACTGAAGCTTTCTTT.